The 25 T cell receptor beta chains in this list originate from one sample, sequenced in a study of cytomegalovirus exposure and HLA in healthy donors. The PCR ran on 60 Vbeta and 13 Jbeta primers. Only in-frame clones appear in the TCRdb table, and some are missing; sequencing was by immunoSEQ multiplex PCR. The sample yields fewer than 350,000 clones, 80% to 90% seen once. What was sequenced was PBMCs. All receptors derive from a woman aged 18-29 years in good health and CMV-seronegative.

This sequence joins TRBV14 and TRBJ2-1; 10 nucleotides agree with TRBD1. The germline V gene encodes CDR1 SGHDN and CDR2 FVKESK. The length of the CDR3 is 15 residues. The V segment lost 4 bases and the J segment 5 bases; nucleotides outside the gene matches: 5. CDR3 bases: TGTGCCAGCAGCCCTATTGGGACAGGGGACAATGAGCAGTTCTTC. Translating it yields CASSPIGTGDNEQFF. Supplemented by reference TRBV14 and TRBJ2-1, the full variable domain reads EAGVTQFPSHSVIEKGQTVTLRCDPISGHDNLYWYRRVMGKEIKFLLHFVKESKQDESGMPNNRFLAERTGGTYSTLKVQPAELEDSGVYFCASSPIGTGDNEQFFGPGTRLTVL.

The chain uses TRBV5-1 and TRBJ1-4, with 8 bases lining up with TRBD1. V lost 0 bases, J lost 5 bases, and 9 bases stayed unmatched. This CDR3 has 17 amino acids. Germline-derived CDR1 and CDR2 are SGHRS and YFSETQ. The CDR3 spells CASSLASWGQANEKLFF. CDR3 in DNA: TGCGCCAGCAGCTTGGCCAGTTGGGGACAGGCAAATGAAAAACTGTTTTTT.

The chain employs TRBV4-1 and TRBJ2-5, with 7 bases identical to TRBD1. The end of the DNA is better explained by TRBJ2-7, so the J call may be wrong. The germline CDR1 and CDR2 sequences are MGHRA and YSYEKL. The CDR3 is made up of 14 amino acids. CDR3 sequence reads: CASSTRDSLYEQYF. CDR3 coding DNA: TGCGCCAGCAGCACCCGGGACAGCCTCTACGAGCAGTACTTC.

The chain links TRBV5-4 to TRBJ1-1; 7 nucleotides agree with TRBD1. The length of the CDR3 is 12 residues. Per germline, CDR1 SGHNT and CDR2 YYREEE (reference sequence). The trim removed 3 bases at V and 7 bases at J, leaving 3 bases unmatched. This CDR3 reads CASSWDSREAFF. The CDR3 DNA reads as TGTGCCAGCAGCTGGGACAGCCGTGAAGCTTTCTTT.

CDR3 DNA sequence: TGTGCCAGCAGTCCCCAGTTGAAGGGAGCACCGTATCAACTGTTTTTT. This gives the protein CASSPQLKGAPYQLFF. The chain uses TRBV27 and TRBJ1-4; no definite D call. Deletions cut 5 bases from V and 12 bases from J, with 25 bases between. The CDR3 contains 16 residues. Germline assignment: CDR1 MNHEY and CDR2 SMNVEV (reference sequence).

In regard to this clone: Relative to the germline gene, one junction end is altered; a read error may explain this. This sequence joins TRBV7-7 and TRBJ2-5; 8 nucleotides align to TRBD2. This CDR3 is built from 14 residues. The germline V gene encodes CDR1 SSHAT and CDR2 FNYEAQ (reference sequence). The chain's CDR3 is CASSRTSTVETQYF. DNA of the CDR3: TGTGCTAGCAGCCGGACTAGCACCGTGGAGACCCAGTACTTC.

The CDR3 sequence is CASSDGDLYEQYF. CDR3 bases: TGTGCCAGCAGTGACGGGGACTTATACGAGCAGTACTTC. V is TRBV6-1 and J is TRBJ2-7; TRBD2 is a possible D gene (6 bases). The CDR3 covers 13 residues. Trimming took off 3 bases at V and 4 bases at J, with 10 bases between the two ends. Germline-derived CDR1 and CDR2 are MNHNS and SASEGT.

V usage is TRBV9 and J usage is TRBJ2-2; 7 bases line up with TRBD1. The J segment lost 4 bases and the V segment lost 0 bases, leaving 6 bases of the junction unmatched. The germline gives CDR1 SGDLS, CDR2 YYNGEE. The CDR3 is 16 amino acids. The CDR3 nucleotides read TGTGCCAGCAGCGTAGTGGGACAGTCGCTCACCGGGGAGCTGTTTTTT. Protein: CASSVVGQSLTGELFF.

V and J are TRBV27 and TRBJ1-1; D not certain. The CDR3 is 10 amino acids. CDR1 and CDR2 (germline): MNHEY, SMNVEV (reference sequence). V lost 8 bases, J lost 9 bases, and 10 bases lay in between. The CDR3 loop reads CASGQFQAFF. The CDR3 bases are TGTGCCAGCGGGCAGTTTCAAGCTTTCTTT.

The genes are TRBV7-8 and TRBJ2-7; 7 nucleotides match TRBD2. After removal of 1 base from V and 5 bases from J, the junction contained 2 bases not matched to a gene. This CDR3 is built from 13 residues. CDR1 and CDR2 (germline): SGHVS, FQNEAQ. CDR3 amino acids: CASSLGGGNEQYF. The CDR3 DNA reads as TGTGCCAGCAGCTTAGGGGGGGGGAACGAGCAGTACTTC. Using reference TRBV7-8 and TRBJ2-7 for the parts outside the CDR3, the full variable domain is GAGVSQSPRYKVAKRGQDVALRCDPISGHVSLFWYQQALGQGPEFLTYFQNEAQLDKSGLPSDRFFAERPEGSVSTLKIQRTQQEDSAVYLCASSLGGGNEQYFGPGTRLTVT.

The rearrangement uses TRBV12-5 and TRBJ2-1; the match to TRBD2 covers 11 bases. The CDR3 covers 15 residues. The junction had 4 bases not matched to a gene; V was cut back by 1 base and J by 8 bases. The germline V gene has CDR1 LGHNT and CDR2 FRNRAP. CDR3 nucleotide sequence: TGTGCTAGTGGTTTGGGTACTAGCGGGGGTTATGAGCAGTTCTTC. Amino acid sequence: CASGLGTSGGYEQFF.

This clone has a handful of counts. The chain carries TRBV6-5 and TRBJ2-7, with D possibly TRBD2 on 6 matching bases. The V gene lost 6 bases and the J gene lost 1 base, with 16 bases spanning the gap. Germline CDR1 reads MNHEY; CDR2 reads SVGAGI. This CDR3 spans 15 amino acids. CDR3 loop: CASSPTDGGSYEQYF. CDR3 in DNA: TGTGCCAGCAGCCCTACTGATGGAGGGTCCTACGAGCAGTACTTC.

The chain is built from TRBV19 and TRBJ2-1, with TRBD2 identical over 12 bases. Trimming removed 5 bases from V and 7 bases from J; junction bases left unmatched: 15. Germline V gene data show CDR1 as LNHDA and CDR2 as SQIVND (reference sequence). The CDR3 consists of 18 residues. CDR3 DNA: TGTGCCAGTAGTCCCCGGTCGACTAGCGGGGGTCTGACGAATGAGCAGTTCTTC. Translating it yields CASSPRSTSGGLTNEQFF.

About this clone itself: At one end, the junction sequence differs from germline, possibly due to a read error. DNA of the CDR3: TGTTCCAGCAGCTTAGCCGGATACAGGGGGCTAAGCACCGGGGAGCTGTTTTTT. This codes for CSSSLAGYRGLSTGELFF. The chain has TRBV7-9 and TRBJ2-2; 9 bases line up with TRBD1. Germline V CDR1 and CDR2: SEHNR, FQNEAQ (reference sequence). The CDR3 loop spans 18 amino acids.

This sequence joins TRBV4-2 and TRBJ2-1, with 8 bases matching TRBD2. The CDR3 spans 18 residues. Losses at the gene ends were 0 bases for V and 2 bases for J; bases not matched to a gene: 9. Per germline, CDR1 LGHNA and CDR2 YNFKEQ. CDR3 in DNA: TGTGCCAGCAGCCAAGAGGGGAGGAATAGCGGGACCTACAATGAGCAGTTCTTC. Amino acids: CASSQEGRNSGTYNEQFF.

The chain has TRBV11-2 and TRBJ2-3, with D possibly being TRBD2 (5 bases). Trimming took off 2 bases at V and 5 bases at J, with 17 bases between the two ends. CDR1 is SGHAT, CDR2 FQNNGV, per germline. The CDR3 has 16 residues. The CDR3 DNA reads TGTGCCAGCAGCTTAAACGTCCTAGCTCTGTTAGATACGCAGTATTTT. Translating it yields CASSLNVLALLDTQYF. Variable domain in full (rest from reference TRBV11-2 and TRBJ2-3): EAGVAQSPRYKIIEKRQSVAFWCNPISGHATLYWYQQILGQGPKLLIQFQNNGVVDDSQLPKDRFSAERLKGVDSTLKIQPAKLEDSAVYLCASSLNVLALLDTQYFGPGTRLTVL.

This chain links TRBV9 with TRBJ2-7, with 8 bases identical to TRBD1. J was trimmed by 4 bases and V by 3 bases; bases with no gene match: 6. This CDR3 has 14 residues. Germline V gene sequence: CDR1 SGDLS, CDR2 YYNGEE. CDR3 sequence: CASSGPQGAYEQYF. CDR3 sequence (DNA): TGTGCCAGCAGCGGCCCCCAGGGGGCTTACGAGCAGTACTTC.

This sequence joins TRBV18 and TRBJ2-1, with a weak D call TRBD2 (6 bases). The CDR3 is 14 amino acids. Germline CDR1 is KGHSH and CDR2 is LQKENI. Between the trimmed V and J ends, which lost 4 bases and 9 bases, there was a span of 16 bases. Here the CDR3 reads CASSLRERGGEQFF. Written as DNA, the CDR3 is TGTGCCAGCTCACTACGGGAGAGGGGAGGTGAGCAGTTCTTC.

The chain recombines TRBV5-6 with TRBJ2-7; D possibly corresponds to TRBD1 (5 bases). Germline-derived CDR1 and CDR2 are SGHDT and YYEEEE. Trimming removed 2 bases from V and 4 bases from J, with 7 bases in between. The CDR3 spans 12 residues. The CDR3 here is CASSFRGYEQYF. DNA for the CDR3: TGTGCCAGCAGCTTTAGGGGTTACGAGCAGTACTTC.

The chain joins TRBV6-5 to TRBJ1-2, with D possibly matching TRBD1 (5 bases). Trimming took off 4 bases at V and 7 bases at J, with 10 bases between the two ends. The CDR3 has 12 amino acids. The germline V gene has CDR1 MNHEY and CDR2 SVGAGI. CDR3 DNA: TGTGCCAGCAGTTCCTGGGGCCTTGGCTACACCTTC. Translating gives CASSSWGLGYTF.

The chain couples TRBV7-6 to TRBJ2-2, with 8 bases lining up with TRBD2. The V gene's germline CDR1 is SGHVS and CDR2 FNYEAQ. V lost 0 bases, J lost 0 bases, and 6 bases stayed unmatched. This CDR3 spans 18 amino acids. CDR3 nucleotides: TGTGCCAGCAGCTTAGCGCCCTTAGCGGGATCGAACACCGGGGAGCTGTTTTTT. Amino acids: CASSLAPLAGSNTGELFF. The full variable domain, completed using reference TRBV7-6 and TRBJ2-2, is GAGVSQSPRYKVTKRGQDVALRCDPISGHVSLYWYRQALGQGPEFLTYFNYEAQQDKSGLPNDRFSAERPEGSISTLTIQRTEQRDSAMYRCASSLAPLAGSNTGELFFGEGSRLTVL.

This rearrangement joins TRBV7-3 to TRBJ1-1; 7 nucleotides agree with TRBD1. The germline CDR1 and CDR2 sequences are SGHTA and FQGTGA. The CDR3 sequence is 15 residues long. V dropped 4 bases and J dropped 3; count of bases not matched to a gene: 8. The CDR3 region has the DNA TGTGCCAGCAGCTCCGAACTCGGGACAGACACTGAAGCTTTCTTT. Residues: CASSSELGTDTEAFF.

This clone appeared a single time. The chain joins TRBV6-5 to TRBJ1-4; D is uncertain. The germline V and J ends were trimmed by 6 bases and 0 bases, with 8 bases remaining between them. CDR3 size: 14 residues. Germline CDR1 and CDR2: MNHEY and SVGAGI. CDR3 coding DNA: TGTGCCAGCAGGGAGATTGCAACTAATGAAAAACTGTTTTTT. This gives the protein CASREIATNEKLFF.

The V gene is TRBV11-2, the J gene TRBJ2-3, with 9 bases identical to TRBD2. The CDR3 is 18 residues long. V was pared by 2 bases and J by 2 bases, with 11 bases of the junction left unmatched. Germline values: CDR1 SGHAT, CDR2 FQNNGV. The CDR3 is CASSLPSSIAGDTDTQYF. CDR3 nucleotide sequence: TGTGCCAGCAGCTTACCCTCCTCGATAGCGGGGGACACAGATACGCAGTATTTT.

The J gene is TRBJ2-7, the V gene TRBV15; 8 nucleotides agree with TRBD1. Germline-derived CDR1 and CDR2 are LNHNV and YYDKDF (reference sequence). There are 15 residues in the CDR3. The V segment lost 2 bases and the J segment 2 bases; nucleotides outside the gene matches: 5. CDR3: CATSRLGQGPYEQYF. In DNA form, the CDR3 reads TGTGCCACCAGCAGATTAGGACAGGGACCCTACGAGCAGTACTTC.